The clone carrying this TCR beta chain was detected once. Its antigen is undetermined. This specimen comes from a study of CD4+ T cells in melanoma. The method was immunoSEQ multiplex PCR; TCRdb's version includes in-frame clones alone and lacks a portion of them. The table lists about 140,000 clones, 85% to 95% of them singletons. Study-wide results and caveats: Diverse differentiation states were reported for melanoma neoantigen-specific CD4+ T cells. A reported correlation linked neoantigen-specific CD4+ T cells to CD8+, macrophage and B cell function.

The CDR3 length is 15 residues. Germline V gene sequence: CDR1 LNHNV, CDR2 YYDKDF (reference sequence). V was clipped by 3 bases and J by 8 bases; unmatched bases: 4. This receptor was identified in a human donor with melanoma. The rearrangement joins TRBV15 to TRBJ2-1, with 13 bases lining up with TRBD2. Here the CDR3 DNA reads TGTGCCACCAGCAGGGAAGGGACTAGCGGGGATGAGCAGTTCTTC. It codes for CATSREGTSGDEQFF.